The rows below give T cell receptor beta chains drawn from one sample of a study of control samples from healthy donors and cancer patients. Produced via immunoSEQ multiplex PCR; TCRdb's table is partial and in-frame only. The table includes 150,000 or so clones, roughly 93% detected once. Sequences were obtained from blood. These receptor sequences come from a man between 18 and 29 years old in good health. CDR3s leave out the opening cysteine and the closing phenylalanine or tryptophan. A D gene is named only where the DNA matches it firmly. The size field is filled for only some rows; it gives once, few, many or a size class.

>NA|TRBJ1-2|TRBV27|NA
ASSWGSGRYGYT
>NA|TRBJ2-7|TRBV5-1|NA
ASGGDSPYEQY
>NA|TRBJ2-7|TRBV27|NA
ASGRGYYEQY
>few|TRBJ2-7|TRBV11-1|NA
ASSPGGAGSTYEQY
>NA|TRBJ2-1|TRBV7-9|NA
ASSYHSGEQF
>once|TRBJ2-1|TRBV3-1/TRBV3-2|TRBD2
ASSQDFRTSSYNEQF
>NA|TRBJ2-5|TRBV7-6|TRBD1
ASSSNRGRGGETQY
>NA|TRBJ2-1|TRBV6-5|NA
ASSQRVANEQF
>NA|TRBJ2-1|TRBV6-4|TRBD2
ASSDSTSGSNEQF
>NA|TRBJ2-5|TRBV7-9|NA
ASIHSEEETQY
>NA|TRBJ2-7|TRBV9|NA
ASGNYTYEQY
>NA|TRBJ1-6|TRBV20-1|TRBD1
SASHRGNSPLH
>NA|TRBJ1-2|TRBV3-1/TRBV3-2|TRBD1
ASSQEGRGRDYGYT
>NA|TRBJ1-2|TRBV5-1|TRBD1
ASSLGPGQGAYGYT
>NA|TRBJ2-4|TRBV5-6|TRBD1
ASSLMTGGDIQY
>NA|TRBJ1-6|TRBV4-1|NA
ASSQGERYNSPLH
>NA|TRBJ1-2|TRBV18|TRBD1
ASSHTDRGLKPSYT
>NA|TRBJ1-4|TRBV27|TRBD1
ASSMTGGWEKLF
>NA|TRBJ1-1|TRBV5-1|NA
ASSLTMNTEAF
>few|TRBJ1-5|TRBV13|NA
ASSFRGTGQPQH
>NA|TRBJ2-1|TRBV5-5|TRBD1
ASSPTGLDEQF
>NA|TRBJ2-7|TRBV4-1|NA
ASSQDLRSSYEQY
>once|TRBJ1-1|TRBV6-5|NA
ASSWGLLMNTEAF
>NA|TRBJ1-1|TRBV11-3|TRBD1
ASSLDQGANTEAF
>NA|TRBJ1-5|TRBV30|NA
AWSLRGNQPQH
>few|TRBJ2-2|TRBV15|NA
ATSTRLEAGELF
>NA|TRBJ2-3|TRBV28|TRBD2
ASSPYSGRTDTQY
>once|TRBJ2-1|TRBV6-5|NA
ASSSNLGEQF
>NA|TRBJ1-6|TRBV14|TRBD1
ASSQISGQGASPLH
>NA|TRBJ1-5|TRBV29-1|NA
SVETGSNQPQH
>NA|TRBJ1-2|TRBV7-9|NA
ASSPGLDGYT
>NA|TRBJ2-2|TRBV6-5|TRBD1
ASRQGRFGELF
>NA|TRBJ2-2|TRBV6-5|NA
ASSYRAGATGELF
>NA|TRBJ2-7|TRBV30|TRBD2
ACLAGAYEQY
>NA|TRBJ2-5|TRBV7-9|TRBD1
ASSLLGQGRRETQY
>NA|TRBJ1-6|TRBV12-3/TRBV12-4|NA
ASSTDIPPLH
>once|TRBJ2-7|TRBV5-1|NA
ASRLGDYLLYEQY
>NA|TRBJ1-1|TRBV3-1/TRBV3-2|NA
ASSHTGSSVEGEAF
>NA|TRBJ1-5|TRBV7-2|NA
ASSLAGLSNQPQH
>once|TRBJ1-1|TRBV11-2|NA
ASSWRMEAEAF
>NA|TRBJ1-2|TRBV7-9|NA
ASSLFQTGFYGYT
>NA|TRBJ2-7|TRBV13|NA
ASSLAYSSAQY
>NA|TRBJ1-6|TRBV5-1|NA
ASSQPPGPLH
>NA|TRBJ1-1|TRBV10-2|NA
ASGRGGVGTEAF
>NA|TRBJ2-7|TRBV15|NA
ATSRDRVYEQY
>NA|TRBJ2-7|TRBV27|NA
ASSFREASYEQY
>NA|TRBJ1-1|TRBV25-1|NA
ASSEWGGMNTEAF
>NA|TRBJ1-3|TRBV6-4|TRBD1
ASSDLWTGTFIDLSGNTIY
>many|TRBJ2-7|TRBV10-3|NA
ATAGSGAGPYEQY
>NA|TRBJ2-1|TRBV20-1|TRBD2
SASGSGILI
>NA|TRBJ2-1|TRBV6-2/TRBV6-3|TRBD2
ASSYGMTSGPEQF
>NA|TRBJ2-1|TRBV7-7|TRBD2
ASSDGTRSYNEQF
>once|TRBJ1-2|TRBV9|NA
ASSVVPDSNYGYT
>NA|TRBJ2-2|TRBV19|NA
ASSFRRQANTGELF
>NA|TRBJ2-5|TRBV24-1|TRBD2
ANTRLAGGQIETQY
>NA|TRBJ2-1|TRBV29-1|TRBD2
SVEGISGRPGNEQF
>NA|TRBJ1-1|TRBV10-1|TRBD1
ASSGPEQQGTEAF
>NA|TRBJ1-2|TRBV6-5|TRBD1
ASKLSRTGRGYT
>NA|TRBJ2-1|TRBV3-1/TRBV3-2|NA
ASSSRVDNEQF